A single sample gave rise to the 24 T cell receptor beta chains below, sequenced in a study of T cells in Graves' hyperthyroidism and ophthalmopathy. The source material, RNA transcripts, was used to amplify TCR beta CDR3 regions. Initially, a first-round RT-PCR of the TCR CDR3 employed the HTBI primer set. TCRdb re-called the multiplex PCR reads through MiXCR, storing one row per CDR3 protein. The table lists about 530,000 distinct CDR3 sequences, approximately 17% of them singletons. Input material: blood. The receptors were sampled from a woman younger than 35 with Graves' ophthalmopathy.

This clonotype was counted only a few times. The chain joins TRBV27 to TRBJ2-4, with a tentative D call TRBD2 (6 bases). Trimming pared 7 bases from V and 5 bases from J, leaving 18 bases between. The CDR3 is made up of 15 amino acids. Germline CDR1 and CDR2: MNHEY and SMNVEV (reference sequence). CDR3 amino acids: CASMGMGTFENIQYF. In DNA form, the CDR3 reads TGTGCCAGCATGGGCATGGGGACTTTTGAAAACATTCAGTACTTC.

V gene TRBV6-1 combines with J gene TRBJ2-1, with 12 positions matching TRBD2. V was clipped by 6 bases and J by 8 bases; unmatched bases: 11. The CDR3 length is 16 residues. Germline V CDR1 and CDR2: MNHNS, SASEGT. Written as DNA, the CDR3 is TGTGCCAGCAGCGCTATGACTAGCGGGGGTGACGATGAGCAGTTCTTC. It yields the protein CASSAMTSGGDDEQFF.

This clonotype was recorded a few times. The rearrangement links TRBV5-6 to TRBJ2-7; D unclear. Germline V gene lookup returns CDR1 SGHDT and CDR2 YYEEEE. The CDR3 spans 13 residues. V was trimmed by 0 bases and J by 5 bases, leaving 9 bases between them. CDR3 bases: TGTGCCAGCAGCTTGGAGGCTCAAAACGAGCAGTACTTC. Translating it yields CASSLEAQNEQYF. Drawing the rest from reference TRBV5-6 and TRBJ2-7, the complete variable domain is DAGVTQSPTHLIKTRGQQVTLRCSPKSGHDTVSWYQQALGQGPQFIFQYYEEEERQRGNFPDRFSGHQFPNYSSELNVNALLLGDSALYLCASSLEAQNEQYFGPGTRLTVT.

Of note for this clonotype: A much larger clone lies a single base off, so this may be a read error. J is TRBJ2-7 and V is TRBV28, with a weak D call TRBD1 (6 bases). Germline V gene data show CDR1 as MDHEN and CDR2 as SYDVKM. The CDR3 totals 14 residues. The CDR3 reads CAGRTDQGSYEQYF. The CDR3 coding sequence is TGTGCCGGCAGGACGGACCAGGGGAGCTACGAGCAGTACTTC.

This clonotype was seen ten or more times. The J gene is TRBJ2-1, the V gene TRBV28; TRBD1 aligns across 8 bases. Germline V gene data show CDR1 as MDHEN and CDR2 as SYDVKM. V dropped 4 bases and J dropped 3; count of bases not matched to a gene: 20. This CDR3 is built from 20 residues. The CDR3 nucleotides are TGTGCCAGCAGTTCAGTCCGGGACAGGAACAGACAGTTGGGCTACAATGAGCAGTTCTTC. This gives the protein CASSSVRDRNRQLGYNEQFF.

At least ten counts were recorded for this clonotype. CDR3 protein: CASSILNSDGYGYTF. CDR3 nucleotides: TGTGCCAGTAGTATCCTTAATTCAGACGGCTATGGCTACACCTTC. V is TRBV19 and J is TRBJ1-2; D gene unclear. The V gene's germline CDR1 is LNHDA and CDR2 SQIVND (reference sequence). The CDR3 sequence is 15 residues long. Trimming removed 3 bases from V and 4 bases from J, with 15 bases in between.

This chain joins TRBV6-1 and TRBJ1-1, with D possibly TRBD1 on 5 matching bases. V was pared by 8 bases and J by 10 bases, with 11 bases between. The CDR3 covers 10 residues. Germline V gene lookup returns CDR1 MNHNS and CDR2 SASEGT. CDR3 DNA sequence: TGTGCCAGCGCGCAGGGACTAGCTTTCTTT. Its translation is CASAQGLAFF.

This chain uses TRBV5-1 with TRBJ1-6; 8 positions match TRBD1. CDR1 and CDR2 from the germline V gene are SGHRS and YFSETQ. V was clipped by 4 bases and J by 8 bases; unmatched bases: 5. CDR3 length equals 14 residues. Written as DNA, the CDR3 is TGCGCCAGCAGCACGGTGGACAGGGATTCACCCCTCCACTTT. Translation gives CASSTVDRDSPLHF.

As regards this clonotype: This may come from a read error, since a much larger clone is one base off. The V and J genes are TRBV18 and TRBJ1-1, with D uncertain. The germline V and J ends were trimmed by 6 bases and 0 bases, with 11 bases remaining between them. The germline CDR1 and CDR2 sequences are KGHSH and LQKENI. The CDR3 totals 14 residues. CDR3: CASSKDGLNTEAFF. CDR3 nucleotide sequence: TGTGCCAGCTCGAAAGACGGGCTGAACACTGAAGCTTTCTTT.

This chain uses TRBV2 with TRBJ2-7; D unclear. Germline-derived CDR1 and CDR2 are SNHLY and FYNNEI. V gave up 7 bases and J gave up 3 bases, with 7 bases separating them. The CDR3 extends over 11 amino acids. The CDR3 nucleotides are TGTGCCAGCAAGTTCAACTACGAGCAGTACTTC. Its protein product is CASKFNYEQYF.

Many counts were recorded for this clonotype. The chain couples TRBV3-1 to TRBJ2-2; D tentatively reads TRBD1 or TRBD2 (6 bases each). This CDR3 is 16 amino acids long. The V gene lost 7 bases and the J gene lost 5 bases, with 20 bases spanning the gap. Germline V gene sequence: CDR1 LGHDT, CDR2 YNNKEL (reference sequence). The chain's CDR3 is CASTPVGGQETGELFF. As DNA, the CDR3 is TGTGCCAGCACCCCCGTGGGGGGCCAAGAGACCGGGGAGCTGTTTTTT.

As DNA, the CDR3 is TGCAGTGCCCTCGTATACAGCGGACTTCCCTACGAGCAGTACTTC. It codes for CSALVYSGLPYEQYF. The V and J genes are TRBV20-1 and TRBJ2-7, with TRBD2 as a possible D gene (5 bases). The CDR3 is made up of 15 amino acids. The germline CDR1 and CDR2 sequences are DFQATT and SNEGSKA (reference sequence). Trimming removed 6 bases at V and 2 bases at J, with 20 bases between.

The sample holds a few counts of this clonotype. This rearrangement joins TRBV5-6 to TRBJ2-1; D could derive from TRBD1 or TRBD2 (5 bases each). V dropped 2 bases and J dropped 11 bases, with 14 bases sitting between them. The length of the CDR3 is 13 residues. Germline lookup yields CDR1 SGHDT and CDR2 YYEEEE. The CDR3 here is CASSFEGPGKQFF. CDR3 bases: TGTGCCAGCAGCTTTGAGGGGCCTGGGAAGCAGTTCTTC.

This clonotype showed up many times. The V and J genes are TRBV20-1 and TRBJ2-3; TRBD2 aligns across 10 bases. The CDR3 has 15 amino acids. Germline V gene lookup returns CDR1 DFQATT and CDR2 SNEGSKA (reference sequence). V gave up 5 bases and J gave up 5 bases; unmatched junction bases: 10. The CDR3 region is CSAPVSGGAEDTQYF. As DNA, the CDR3 is TGCAGTGCTCCCGTAAGCGGGGGGGCGGAAGATACGCAGTATTTT.

The V gene is TRBV4-3, the J gene TRBJ2-5; tentatively, D is TRBD1 or TRBD2 (5 bases each). Germline V lookup: CDR1 LGHNA, CDR2 YSLEER. The CDR3 sequence is 16 residues long. V gave up 8 bases and J gave up 5 bases, with 24 bases separating them. Here the CDR3 reads CASGPSKGRHPETQYF. DNA for the CDR3: TGCGCCAGCGGCCCTTCAAAGGGACGGCACCCGGAGACCCAGTACTTC.

This clonotype was recorded many times. The chain carries TRBV11-2 and TRBJ1-1, with unresolved D. Per germline, CDR1 SGHAT and CDR2 FQNNGV. V shed 0 bases and J shed 10 bases, with 6 bases lying between them. The CDR3 has 11 residues. The CDR3, as DNA: TGTGCCAGCAGCTTAGAGTTGGGAGCTTTCTTT. Residues: CASSLELGAFF.

As for this clonotype: With a much larger clone just one base away, this may be a read error. V and J are TRBV7-2 and TRBJ2-6; possible D gene TRBD1, 5 bases. The length of the CDR3 is 14 residues. Germline V lookup: CDR1 SGHTA, CDR2 FQGNSA. The germline V and J ends were trimmed by 3 bases and 3 bases, with 6 bases remaining between them. The CDR3 protein is CASSFRDGANVLTF. The CDR3 DNA follows: TGTGCCAGCAGCTTCAGGGATGGGGCCAACGTCCTGACTTTC.

This clonotype appeared many times. V usage is TRBV28 and J usage is TRBJ2-1, with 10 bases matching TRBD2. Germline CDR1 and CDR2: MDHEN and SYDVKM. Losses at the gene ends were 4 bases for V and 6 bases for J; bases not matched to a gene: 12. CDR3 size: 17 residues. The CDR3 DNA reads as TGTGCCAGCAGTTCCCTTCGGAGCGGGGGGGCTCTCAATGAGCAGTTCTTC. Encoded protein: CASSSLRSGGALNEQFF.

The table lists this clonotype with a few counts. The rearrangement uses TRBV6-1 and TRBJ1-1; no reliable D call. The germline V and J ends were trimmed by 3 bases and 11 bases, with 16 bases remaining between them. Germline CDR1 reads MNHNS; CDR2 reads SASEGT. There are 13 residues in the CDR3. The CDR3 DNA reads TGTGCCAGCAGTGAGTGGAACCGGGAGTCGGCTTTCTTT. The encoded protein is CASSEWNRESAFF.

This clonotype was detected only a few times. A much larger clone differs by one base, so this may be a read error. V is TRBV28 and J is TRBJ1-6; D is unresolved. The CDR3 consists of 14 residues. The germline V gene encodes CDR1 MDHEN and CDR2 SYDVKM. Written as DNA, the CDR3 is TGTGCCAGCAGTTTATGGGCAGATAATTCACCCCCCCACTTT. Its translation: CASSLWADNSPPHF.

This clonotype was found a few times. The chain joins TRBV18 to TRBJ1-1; a possible D gene is TRBD1 (5 bases). V lost 3 bases to trimming and J lost 5 bases, with 10 bases between them. The germline CDR1 and CDR2 sequences are KGHSH and LQKENI. The CDR3 totals 13 residues. CDR3 nucleotides: TGTGCCAGCTCACCTTTCGCAGGGACTGAAGCTTTCTTT. Translated, it gives CASSPFAGTEAFF.

Of note for this clonotype: A much larger clone is a single base away; this may be a read error. The J gene is TRBJ2-3, the V gene TRBV5-1; D is possibly TRBD2 (6 bases). This CDR3 region has 15 residues. Germline-derived CDR1 and CDR2 are SGHRS and YFSETQ. The CDR3 DNA sequence: TGCGCCAGCAGCCTCACTAGCCCTAGCAAAGATACGCAGTATTTT. Its translation: CASSLTSPSKDTQYF.

This clonotype was detected many times. V is TRBV28 and J is TRBJ2-2; D is possibly TRBD1 (6 bases). The CDR3 extends over 16 amino acids. Germline loops: CDR1 MDHEN, CDR2 SYDVKM. V shed 2 bases and J shed 1 base, with 11 bases lying between them. The CDR3 nucleotides read TGTGCCAGCAGTTTACTGGGACAAGGGAACACCGGGGAGCTGTTTTTT. As protein: CASSLLGQGNTGELFF.

The J gene is TRBJ2-7, the V gene TRBV4-1; 7 bases agree with TRBD1. CDR3 size: 15 residues. Trimming removed 1 base from V and 1 base from J; junction bases left unmatched: 4. CDR1 and CDR2 (germline): MGHRA, YSYEKL. The DNA for the CDR3 is TGCGCCAGCAGCCAAGGACCGGGACAGTCCTACGAGCAGTACTTC. Its translation is CASSQGPGQSYEQYF.